This TCR beta chain was sequenced during a study of human T cells and chemical hapten exposure. Study-wide results and caveats: Once DPC sensitization occurred, TCRs above 1 in 1000 frequency showed no change.

The germline gives CDR1 LGHDT, CDR2 YNNKEL (reference sequence). The CDR3 covers 12 residues. Between the trimmed V and J ends, which lost 1 base and 8 bases, there was a span of 8 bases. Sample time point: pre-sensitization, week 0. Treatment: therapeutic diphenylcyclopropenone sensitization with weekly scalp DPC. TCRdb re-called the RACE reads with MiXCR, one entry per CDR3 protein. The table records fewer than 300,000 distinct CDR3 sequences, over 7.5% of them present only once. This clonotype was seen many times. Its antigen remains unknown. The sequence derives from a man aged 18 to 29 with alopecia areata. Some clones in this sample may be carry-over from other donors' samples. The rearrangement uses TRBV3-1 and TRBJ1-1; D not resolved. The input for sequencing was whole blood, taken in connection with sensitization to the hapten diphenylcyclopropenone (DPC). CDR3 in amino acids: CASSQVRGEAFF. The DNA for the CDR3 is TGTGCCAGCAGCCAAGTGCGAGGGGAAGCTTTCTTT.